This T cell receptor (beta chain) was identified during a study of yellow fever vaccine responses in identical twins. The study's findings and limits: Among the twins, the vaccine T cell response reportedly seemed partly convergent and partly personalized.

After removal of 5 bases from V and 4 bases from J, the junction contained 9 bases not matched to a gene. The CDR3 runs 15 residues. MiXCR, applied by TCRdb to the RT-PCR reads, yields one record per CDR3 protein. The table shows about 13,000 distinct CDR3 sequences, with 80% to 90% occurring only once. Of note for this clonotype: What it recognizes is unknown.

Source: T cells from blood (PBMCs), unsorted or a sorted subset (not recorded which), taken before or after yellow fever vaccination (not recorded which). The source of this sequence is a young woman who received the yellow fever vaccine. The J gene is TRBJ1-2, the V gene TRBV12-3 or TRBV12-4; TRBD1 matches at 8 bases. CDR3 in amino acids: CASSLTGGLSYGYTF. The DNA of the CDR3 is TGTGCCAGCAGTCTTACAGGGGGGCTCAGCTATGGCTACACCTTC.